A selection of T cell receptor beta chains follows, all from one sample in a study of cytomegalovirus exposure and HLA in healthy donors. The data were produced by immunoSEQ multiplex PCR, yet TCRdb's version contains in-frame clones alone and is incomplete. The table lists 100,000 or so clones, around 82% of them singletons. The sample taken for sequencing was PBMCs. These TCRs come from a woman in her forties or fifties in good health and CMV-seropositive. CDR3s include the opening cysteine and the closing phenylalanine or tryptophan. A D gene is named only where the DNA matches it firmly. For some rows the clone size is stated as once, few or many, or as a class when expanded; others skip it.

>TRBV18|TRBD1|TRBJ2-7|.
CASSRPGTGFEQYF
TGTGCCAGCTCACGTCCCGGGACAGGATTCGAGCAGTACTTC
>TRBV6-5|TRBD1|TRBJ2-7|.
CASRFLQGAVREQYF
TGTGCCAGCAGGTTCTTACAGGGGGCGGTCCGGGAGCAGTACTTC
>TRBV13|TRBD1|TRBJ2-7|.
CATTRGDRGFYEQYF
TGTGCCACCACCCGTGGGGACAGGGGCTTCTACGAGCAGTACTTC
>TRBV2|.|TRBJ2-1|.
CASSGTSLYNEQFF
TGTGCCAGCAGTGGAACCTCCCTATACAATGAGCAGTTCTTC
>TRBV16|.|TRBJ1-5|.
CASSPLNSNQPQHF
TGTGCCAGCAGCCCCCTAAATAGCAATCAGCCCCAGCATTTT
>TRBV4-1|.|TRBJ2-7|once
CASSQGRARADYEQYF
TGCGCCAGCAGCCAAGGCCGGGCCAGGGCGGACTACGAGCAGTACTTC
>TRBV6-1|.|TRBJ1-1|.
CASTLNTEAFF
TGTGCCAGTACTTTGAACACTGAAGCTTTCTTT
>TRBV19|.|TRBJ1-3|.
CATRHLSGNTIYF
TGTGCCACCCGACATCTCTCTGGAAACACCATATATTTT
>TRBV2|.|TRBJ2-1|.
CASSQESSSYNEQFF
TGTGCCAGCAGTCAGGAATCGAGCTCCTACAATGAGCAGTTCTTC
>TRBV4-1|.|TRBJ2-1|.
CASSQQAAVLNEQFF
TGCGCCAGCAGCCAACAAGCCGCCGTCCTTAATGAGCAGTTCTTC
>TRBV2|.|TRBJ1-2|.
CASILRQGIGYTF
TGTGCCAGCATCCTGAGGCAGGGCATTGGCTACACCTTC
>TRBV19|TRBD2|TRBJ2-3|.
CASSMTSGGSTDTQYF
TGTGCCAGTAGTATGACTAGCGGGGGGTCCACAGATACGCAGTATTTT
>TRBV27|.|TRBJ1-4|.
CASARGARGEKLFF
TGTGCCAGCGCCCGGGGGGCGCGGGGGGAAAAACTGTTTTTT
>TRBV27|TRBD1|TRBJ1-2|.
CASSLVRGNYGYTF
TGTGCCAGCAGTTTAGTCAGGGGGAACTATGGCTACACCTTC
>TRBV6-6|.|TRBJ2-2|.
CASSLGPTVGELFF
TGTGCCAGCTCCTTGGGTCCGACAGTCGGGGAGCTGTTTTTT
>TRBV6-6|.|TRBJ2-7|.
CASRSKGAGSYEQYF
TGTGCCAGCAGGTCTAAGGGAGCGGGCTCCTACGAGCAGTACTTC
>TRBV5-8|.|TRBJ2-3|.
CASSLRRGPTDTQYF
TGTGCCAGCAGCTTGAGGCGGGGGCCCACAGATACGCAGTATTTT
>TRBV5-6|TRBD2|TRBJ2-7|.
CASSSGEGGPYEQYF
TGTGCCAGCAGCTCGGGGGAGGGAGGCCCCTACGAGCAGTACTTC
>TRBV11-1|TRBD1|TRBJ1-2|once
CASSLSTDADRATYGYTF
TGTGCCAGCAGCTTAAGTACCGACGCTGACAGGGCCACCTATGGCTACACCTTC
>TRBV30|TRBD1|TRBJ1-2|.
CAWSVKGQNSLGYTF
TGTGCCTGGAGTGTAAAGGGACAGAATTCCCTGGGCTACACCTTC
>TRBV18|TRBD1|TRBJ2-2|.
CASSPGTGNTGELFF
TGTGCCAGCTCACCAGGGACAGGAAACACCGGGGAGCTGTTTTTT
>TRBV11-2|TRBD2|TRBJ2-1|.
CASSLFIGLADYNEQFF
TGTGCCAGCAGCTTATTCATCGGACTAGCGGATTACAATGAGCAGTTCTTC
>TRBV2|TRBD2|TRBJ2-5|.
CASSESLSGRSGETQYF
TGTGCCAGCAGTGAATCCCTGAGCGGGAGGAGCGGAGAGACCCAGTACTTC
>TRBV7-8|.|TRBJ1-5|.
CASSPTRGNQPQHF
TGTGCCAGCAGCCCCACCAGGGGTAATCAGCCCCAGCATTTT
>TRBV5-1|TRBD1|TRBJ2-7|.
CASSLGQGGDEQYF
TGCGCCAGCAGCTTGGGACAGGGTGGGGACGAGCAGTACTTC
>TRBV6-1|TRBD1|TRBJ2-1|.
CASIRSGQINNEQFF
TGTGCCAGCATTAGATCGGGACAGATAAACAATGAGCAGTTCTTC
>TRBV28|TRBD1|TRBJ2-3|.
CASSLDRATDTQYF
TGTGCCAGCAGTTTAGACAGGGCGACAGATACGCAGTATTTT
>TRBV7-9|.|TRBJ2-3|.
CASMPGRVITDTQYF
TGTGCCAGCATGCCCGGGAGAGTAATTACAGATACGCAGTATTTT
>TRBV9|TRBD1|TRBJ1-2|.
CASSARQGSNYGYTF
TGTGCCAGCAGCGCAAGACAGGGTTCTAACTATGGCTACACCTTC
>TRBV7-6|TRBD2|TRBJ2-1|.
CASRLLAGEYNEQFF
TGTGCCAGCAGATTACTAGCGGGGGAGTACAATGAGCAGTTCTTC
>TRBV27|TRBD1|TRBJ2-2|.
CASSFSDRANTGELFF
TGTGCCAGCAGTTTTTCGGACAGGGCGAACACCGGGGAGCTGTTTTTT
>TRBV9|.|TRBJ2-3|.
CASSAWGHSTDTQYF
TGTGCCAGCAGCGCCTGGGGCCACAGCACAGATACGCAGTATTTT
>TRBV10-2|.|TRBJ1-5|few
CATALSQGSSGQPQHF
TGCGCCACAGCCCTTTCACAGGGATCCAGCGGTCAGCCCCAGCATTTT
>TRBV5-1|TRBD2|TRBJ2-7|.
CASSTGLAGTYEQYF
TGCGCCAGCAGTACGGGACTAGCGGGAACCTACGAGCAGTACTTC
>TRBV6-5|TRBD1|TRBJ2-2|.
CASRGTGGGGELFF
TGTGCCAGCCGAGGGACAGGTGGCGGCGGGGAGCTGTTTTTT
>TRBV15|TRBD1|TRBJ1-5|once
CATSRHQGGNQPQHF
TGTGCCACCAGCAGGCACCAGGGGGGAAATCAGCCCCAGCATTTT
>TRBV18|.|TRBJ2-7|.
CASSPNGDEQYF
TGTGCCAGCTCACCAAACGGTGACGAGCAGTACTTC
>TRBV27|.|TRBJ2-4|.
CASSFSGHLAKNIQYF
TGTGCCAGCAGTTTCTCGGGACATCTAGCCAAAAACATTCAGTACTTC
>TRBV7-6|TRBD1|TRBJ1-1|.
CASSLRTGGRTEAFF
TGTGCCAGCAGCCTTCGGACAGGGGGTCGGACTGAAGCTTTCTTT
>TRBV7-3|TRBD1|TRBJ1-1|.
CASSKDNRGEGEAFF
TGTGCCAGCAGCAAGGATAACAGGGGGGAGGGTGAAGCTTTCTTT
>TRBV7-2|.|TRBJ1-5|.
CASSPQTGKFNQPQHF
TGTGCCAGCAGCCCACAAACAGGGAAATTCAATCAGCCCCAGCATTTT
>TRBV19|TRBD2|TRBJ2-1|.
CASSSLTSGRRAEQFF
TGTGCCAGTAGTAGCCTTACTAGCGGGAGGAGGGCTGAGCAGTTCTTC
>TRBV5-1|TRBD1|TRBJ1-1|.
CASRPWDRHTEAFF
TGCGCCAGCAGGCCCTGGGACAGACACACTGAAGCTTTCTTT
>TRBV6-5|.|TRBJ2-5|.
CASSSSRGLETQYF
TGTGCCAGCAGTTCCTCAAGGGGTCTGGAGACCCAGTACTTC
>TRBV28|.|TRBJ1-2|.
CASSLNRVANYGYTF
TGTGCCAGCAGTTTAAACAGGGTAGCTAACTATGGCTACACCTTC
>TRBV5-1|.|TRBJ2-5|.
CASRQGEETQYF
TGCGCCAGCAGGCAGGGTGAAGAGACCCAGTACTTC
>TRBV28|TRBD2|TRBJ2-7|few
CASSPPGLAGYEQYF
TGTGCCAGCAGTCCACCGGGACTAGCGGGATACGAGCAGTACTTC
>TRBV7-9|.|TRBJ2-3|few
CSSSTIADTSTDTQYF
TGTTCCAGCAGCACTATAGCGGATACTAGCACAGATACGCAGTATTTT
>TRBV6-1|TRBD1|TRBJ2-7|few
CASSPTGNEGEQYF
TGTGCCAGCAGTCCGACAGGGAACGAAGGCGAGCAGTACTTC
>TRBV7-2|.|TRBJ2-1|.
CASSSNNEQFF
TGTGCCAGCAGCTCCAACAATGAGCAGTTCTTC
>TRBV27|TRBD1|TRBJ1-2|few
CASSFSALGTGTDGYTF
TGTGCCAGCAGTTTCTCGGCCCTCGGGACAGGGACCGATGGCTACACCTTC
>TRBV5-5|.|TRBJ2-7|.
CASSLGQGGYYEQYF
TGTGCCAGCAGCTTGGGGCAGGGGGGATACTACGAGCAGTACTTC
>TRBV7-3|.|TRBJ1-2|.
CASSLGGANYGYTF
TGTGCCAGCAGCTTAGGCGGGGCTAACTATGGCTACACCTTC